What follows is one TCR beta chain and its context. The sample is drawn from a study of blood T cells in healthy people across ages. The CDR3 is 15 residues long. J gave up 1 base and V 4 bases, and 3 bases lay outside the gene matches. The germline V gene has CDR1 MDHEN and CDR2 SYDVKM. Individuals who donated were healthy Caucasians from Russia aged about 6 to 95. The second PCR ran roughly 7 to 11 cycles with a sample-barcoded 5' primer and J-beta primers. A tag from a template-switch adaptor with 12 random nucleotides marked each cDNA molecule. One entry per CDR3 protein, called by TCRdb with MiXCR from the 5' RACE reads. This sample has some 880,000 distinct CDR3 sequences, with around 36% found just once.

This chain joins TRBV28 and TRBJ2-4, with 8 bases aligning to TRBD2. The specimen sequenced was blood. This receptor was identified in a man aged 18-30 years in good health. CDR3 nucleotides: TGTGCCAGCAGTTCCCGGGGGGGGGCCAAAAACATTCAGTACTTC. This gives the protein CASSSRGGAKNIQYF. Filled out from reference TRBV28 and TRBJ2-4, the complete variable domain reads DVKVTQSSRYLVKRTGEKVFLECVQDMDHENMFWYRQDPGLGLRLIYFSYDVKMKEKGDIPEGYSVSREKKERFSLILESASTNQTSMYLCASSSRGGAKNIQYFGAGTRLSVL.